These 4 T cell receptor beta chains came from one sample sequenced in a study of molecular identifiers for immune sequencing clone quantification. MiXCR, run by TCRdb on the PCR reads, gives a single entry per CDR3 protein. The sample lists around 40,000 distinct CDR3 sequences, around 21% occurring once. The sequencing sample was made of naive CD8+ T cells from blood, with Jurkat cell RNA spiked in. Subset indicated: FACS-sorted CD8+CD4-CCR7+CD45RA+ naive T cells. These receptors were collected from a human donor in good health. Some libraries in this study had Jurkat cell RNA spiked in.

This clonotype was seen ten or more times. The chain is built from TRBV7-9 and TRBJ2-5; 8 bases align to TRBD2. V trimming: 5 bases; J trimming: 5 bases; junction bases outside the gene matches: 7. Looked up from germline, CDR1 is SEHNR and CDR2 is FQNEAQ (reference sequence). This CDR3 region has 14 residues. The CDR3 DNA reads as TGTGCCAGCAGCACAGCGGGAGTGGTGGAGACCCAGTACTTC. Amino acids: CASSTAGVVETQYF. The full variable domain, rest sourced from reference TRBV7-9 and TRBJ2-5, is DTGVSQNPRHKITKRGQNVTFRCDPISEHNRLYWYRQTLGQGPEFLTYFQNEAQLEKSRLLSDRFSAERPKGSFSTLEIQRTEQGDSAMYLCASSTAGVVETQYFGPGTRLLVL.

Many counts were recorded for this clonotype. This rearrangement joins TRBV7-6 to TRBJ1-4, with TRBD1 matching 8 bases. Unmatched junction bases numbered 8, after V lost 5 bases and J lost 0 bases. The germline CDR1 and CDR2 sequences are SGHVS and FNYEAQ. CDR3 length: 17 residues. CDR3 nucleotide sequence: TGTGCCAGCAGCACCGGGACAGGCGTTGCAACTAATGAAAAACTGTTTTTT. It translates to CASSTGTGVATNEKLFF. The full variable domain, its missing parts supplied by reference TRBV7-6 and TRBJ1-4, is GAGVSQSPRYKVTKRGQDVALRCDPISGHVSLYWYRQALGQGPEFLTYFNYEAQQDKSGLPNDRFSAERPEGSISTLTIQRTEQRDSAMYRCASSTGTGVATNEKLFFGSGTQLSVL.

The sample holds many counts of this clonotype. The CDR3 is CASSQTRDRKTYEQYF. The CDR3 DNA sequence: TGTGCCAGCAGCCAAACCCGGGACAGGAAAACCTACGAGCAGTACTTC. The genes are TRBV14 and TRBJ2-7, with 8 nucleotides matching TRBD1. CDR1 is SGHDN and CDR2 is FVKESK in the germline V gene. The trim removed 2 bases at V and 2 bases at J, leaving 8 bases unmatched. This CDR3 contains 16 residues.

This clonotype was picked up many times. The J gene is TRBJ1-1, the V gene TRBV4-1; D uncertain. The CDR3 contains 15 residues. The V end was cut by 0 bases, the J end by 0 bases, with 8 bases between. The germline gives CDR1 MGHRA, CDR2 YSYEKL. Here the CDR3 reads CASSQDPSLNTEAFF. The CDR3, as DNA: TGCGCCAGCAGCCAAGATCCGTCCTTGAACACTGAAGCTTTCTTT.